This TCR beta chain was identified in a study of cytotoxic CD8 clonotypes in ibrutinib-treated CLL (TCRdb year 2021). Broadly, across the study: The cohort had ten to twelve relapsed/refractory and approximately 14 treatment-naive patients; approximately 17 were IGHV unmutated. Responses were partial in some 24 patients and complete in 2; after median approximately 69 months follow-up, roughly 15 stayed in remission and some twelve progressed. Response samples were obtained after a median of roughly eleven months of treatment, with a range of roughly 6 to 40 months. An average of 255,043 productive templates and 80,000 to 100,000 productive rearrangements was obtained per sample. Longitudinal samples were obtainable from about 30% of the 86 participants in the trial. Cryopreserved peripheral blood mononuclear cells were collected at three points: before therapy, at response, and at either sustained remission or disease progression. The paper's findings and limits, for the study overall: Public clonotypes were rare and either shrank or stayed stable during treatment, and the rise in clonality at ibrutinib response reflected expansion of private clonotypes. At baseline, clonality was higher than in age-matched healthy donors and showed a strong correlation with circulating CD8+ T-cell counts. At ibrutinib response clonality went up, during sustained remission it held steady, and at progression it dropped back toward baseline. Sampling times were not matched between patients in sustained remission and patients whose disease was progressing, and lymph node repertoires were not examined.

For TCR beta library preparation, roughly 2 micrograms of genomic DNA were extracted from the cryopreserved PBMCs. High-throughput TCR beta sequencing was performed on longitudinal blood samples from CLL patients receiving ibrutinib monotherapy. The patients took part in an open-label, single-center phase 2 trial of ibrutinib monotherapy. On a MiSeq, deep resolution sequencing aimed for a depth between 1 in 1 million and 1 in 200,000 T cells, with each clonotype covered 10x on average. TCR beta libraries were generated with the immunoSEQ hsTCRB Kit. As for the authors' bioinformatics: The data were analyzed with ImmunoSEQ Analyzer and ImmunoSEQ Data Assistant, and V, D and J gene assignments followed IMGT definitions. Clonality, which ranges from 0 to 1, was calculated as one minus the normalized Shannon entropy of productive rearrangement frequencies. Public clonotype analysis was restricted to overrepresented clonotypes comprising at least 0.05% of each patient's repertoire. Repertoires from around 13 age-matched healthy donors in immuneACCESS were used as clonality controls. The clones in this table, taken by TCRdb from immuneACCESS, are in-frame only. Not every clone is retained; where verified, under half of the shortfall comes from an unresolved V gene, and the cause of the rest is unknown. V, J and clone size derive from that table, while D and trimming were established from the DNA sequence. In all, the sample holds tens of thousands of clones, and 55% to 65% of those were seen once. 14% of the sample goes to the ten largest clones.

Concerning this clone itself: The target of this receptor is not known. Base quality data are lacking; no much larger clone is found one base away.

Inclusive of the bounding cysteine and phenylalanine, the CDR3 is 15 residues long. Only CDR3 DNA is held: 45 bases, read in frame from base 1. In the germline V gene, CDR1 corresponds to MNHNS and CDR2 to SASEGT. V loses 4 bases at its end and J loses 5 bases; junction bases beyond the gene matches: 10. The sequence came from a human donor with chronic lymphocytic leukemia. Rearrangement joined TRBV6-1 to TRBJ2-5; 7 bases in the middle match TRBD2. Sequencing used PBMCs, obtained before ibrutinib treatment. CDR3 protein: CASSGLRISGETQYF. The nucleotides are TGTGCCAGCAGTGGTTTAAGGATTAGCGGGGAGACCCAGTACTTC.